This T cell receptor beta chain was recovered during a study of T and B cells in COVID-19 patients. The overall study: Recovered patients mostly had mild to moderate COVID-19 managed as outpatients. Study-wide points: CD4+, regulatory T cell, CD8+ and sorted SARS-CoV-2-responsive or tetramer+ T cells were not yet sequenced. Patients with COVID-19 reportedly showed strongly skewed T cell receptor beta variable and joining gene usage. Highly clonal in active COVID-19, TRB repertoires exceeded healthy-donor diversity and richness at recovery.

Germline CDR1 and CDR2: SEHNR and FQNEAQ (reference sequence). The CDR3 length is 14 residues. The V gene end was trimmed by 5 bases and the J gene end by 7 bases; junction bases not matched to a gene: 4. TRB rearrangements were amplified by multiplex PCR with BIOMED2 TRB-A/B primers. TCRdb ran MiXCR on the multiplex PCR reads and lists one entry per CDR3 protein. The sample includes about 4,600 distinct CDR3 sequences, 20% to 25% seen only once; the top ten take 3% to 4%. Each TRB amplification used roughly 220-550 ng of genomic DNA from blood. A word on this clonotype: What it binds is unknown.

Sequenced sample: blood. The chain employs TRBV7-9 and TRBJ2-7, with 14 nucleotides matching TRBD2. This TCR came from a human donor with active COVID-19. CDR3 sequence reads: CASSRGLAGVEQYF. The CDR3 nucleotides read TGTGCCAGCAGCCGGGGACTAGCGGGAGTTGAGCAGTACTTC.